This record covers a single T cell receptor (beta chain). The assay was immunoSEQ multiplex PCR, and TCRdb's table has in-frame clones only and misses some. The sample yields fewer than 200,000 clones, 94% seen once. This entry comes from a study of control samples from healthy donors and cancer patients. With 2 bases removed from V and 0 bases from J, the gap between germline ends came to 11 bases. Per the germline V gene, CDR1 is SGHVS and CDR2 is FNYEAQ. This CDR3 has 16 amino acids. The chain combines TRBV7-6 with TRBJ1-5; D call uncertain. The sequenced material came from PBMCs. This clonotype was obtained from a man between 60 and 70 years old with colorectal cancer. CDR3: CASSLSPGYSNQPQHF. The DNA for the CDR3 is TGTGCCAGCAGCTTAAGTCCAGGTTATAGCAATCAGCCCCAGCATTTT. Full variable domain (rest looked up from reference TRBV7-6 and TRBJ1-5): GAGVSQSPRYKVTKRGQDVALRCDPISGHVSLYWYRQALGQGPEFLTYFNYEAQQDKSGLPNDRFSAERPEGSISTLTIQRTEQRDSAMYRCASSLSPGYSNQPQHFGDGTRLSIL.